This T cell receptor beta chain was documented in a study of blood T cell repertoires in COVID-19. Study-level information: Donors in the United States, Italy and Spain gave samples during acute or convalescent COVID-19.

How the authors handled the data: By means of reference gene primer amplification, nucleated cell counts were estimated. Assay: immunoSEQ multiplex PCR; the TCRdb copy retains only in-frame clones and omits some. That table furnishes V, J and clone size, whereas the DNA furnished D and trimming. Among about 100,000 clones listed, about nine tenths were seen once. Input material: peripheral blood. The TCR was taken from a human donor in a cohort sampled during active COVID-19.

CDR3 DNA: TGTGCCAGCAGCCCGACTAGCGGGGGGCCCCCGGATACGCAGTATTTT. Its protein product is CASSPTSGGPPDTQYF. This chain joins TRBV7-9 and TRBJ2-3, with 13 bases identical to TRBD2. The V gene's germline CDR1 is SEHNR and CDR2 FQNEAQ (reference sequence). The CDR3 consists of 16 residues. Trimming cost V 5 bases and J 6 bases; bases outside gene matches: 8. Drawing the rest from reference TRBV7-9 and TRBJ2-3, the complete variable domain is DTGVSQNPRHKITKRGQNVTFRCDPISEHNRLYWYRQTLGQGPEFLTYFQNEAQLEKSRLLSDRFSAERPKGSFSTLEIQRTEQGDSAMYLCASSPTSGGPPDTQYFGPGTRLTVL.